This T cell receptor beta chain was retrieved from a study of blood T cell repertoires in COVID-19. Study details: The United States, Italy and Spain supplied acute and convalescent COVID-19 samples. The cDNA or gDNA used as material had been derived from T cells, B-cell-depleted T cells, or PBMCs.

Unmatched junction bases numbered 7, after V lost 11 bases and J lost 4 bases. The CDR3 extends over 13 amino acids. Germline V gene data show CDR1 as LNHDA and CDR2 as SQIVND (reference sequence). Original methodology: Researchers report that nucleated cell counts were estimated from reference gene primer amplification. The assay was immunoSEQ multiplex PCR, and TCRdb's table has in-frame clones only and misses some. The V and J calls and clone size come from that table; D and trimming were worked out from the DNA. The table has roughly 130,000 clones, approximately 80% seen once. The sequence was collected from a man between 65 and 80 years old with acute or convalescent COVID-19. Sequencing input: peripheral blood. J is TRBJ2-2 and V is TRBV19; 7 positions match TRBD1. In nucleotides, the CDR3 is TGTGCCGGGCGGACAGGTGGCACCGGGGAGCTGTTTTTT. Its translation is CAGRTGGTGELFF.